This T cell receptor (beta chain) appears in the sequencing data of a study of response to subunit inactivated influenza vaccine. On this clonotype itself: The target antigen is unknown.

Study-level findings and limits: T cells newly recruited by each seasonal influenza vaccination are few, the authors suggested.

V shed 5 bases and J shed 2 bases, with 13 bases lying between them. This CDR3 is 14 amino acids long. The germline CDR1 and CDR2 sequences are MDHEN and SYDVKM. TCRdb used MiXCR to reprocess the RT-PCR reads, holding one entry per CDR3 protein. The sample carries around 190,000 distinct CDR3 sequences, around a tenth recorded once. The receptor's source is a man between 45 and 60 years old who received an inactivated influenza vaccine. The material sequenced was non-naive T cells sorted from PBMCs, taken on the day of vaccination. The rearrangement uses TRBV28 and TRBJ2-7; no reliable D call. The CDR3 is CASSLTGQAYEQYF. CDR3 in DNA: TGTGCCAGCAGTCTCACCGGGCAGGCCTACGAGCAGTACTTC.